This T cell receptor (beta chain) was captured by sequencing in a study of blood T cell repertoires in COVID-19. Study context: COVID-19 samples collected from the United States, Italy and Spain covered acute and convalescent phases.

Followed over time, Seattle patients had been enrolled while infection was active. This clone was seen just once. Assay: immunoSEQ multiplex PCR; the TCRdb copy retains only in-frame clones and omits some. The sample holds some 240,000 clones; around 89% are singletons and the top ten take around 1.9%. The clonotype originates from an older woman with COVID-19, enrolled during active disease. Specimen: peripheral blood.

The CDR3 DNA reads TGTGCCAGTAGGATTGGGACTTTAGGTAATGAAAAACTGTTTTTT. Protein: CASRIGTLGNEKLFF. The genes are TRBV19 and TRBJ1-4; tentatively, D is TRBD1 (5 bases). Trimming took 6 bases from V and 4 from J, leaving 15 bases between them. Germline loops: CDR1 LNHDA, CDR2 SQIVND (reference sequence). The CDR3 has 15 residues. Variable domain in full (rest from reference TRBV19 and TRBJ1-4): DGGITQSPKYLFRKEGQNVTLSCEQNLNHDAMYWYRQDPGQGLRLIYYSQIVNDFQKGDIAEGYSVSREKKESFPLTVTSAQKNPTAFYLCASRIGTLGNEKLFFGSGTQLSVL.